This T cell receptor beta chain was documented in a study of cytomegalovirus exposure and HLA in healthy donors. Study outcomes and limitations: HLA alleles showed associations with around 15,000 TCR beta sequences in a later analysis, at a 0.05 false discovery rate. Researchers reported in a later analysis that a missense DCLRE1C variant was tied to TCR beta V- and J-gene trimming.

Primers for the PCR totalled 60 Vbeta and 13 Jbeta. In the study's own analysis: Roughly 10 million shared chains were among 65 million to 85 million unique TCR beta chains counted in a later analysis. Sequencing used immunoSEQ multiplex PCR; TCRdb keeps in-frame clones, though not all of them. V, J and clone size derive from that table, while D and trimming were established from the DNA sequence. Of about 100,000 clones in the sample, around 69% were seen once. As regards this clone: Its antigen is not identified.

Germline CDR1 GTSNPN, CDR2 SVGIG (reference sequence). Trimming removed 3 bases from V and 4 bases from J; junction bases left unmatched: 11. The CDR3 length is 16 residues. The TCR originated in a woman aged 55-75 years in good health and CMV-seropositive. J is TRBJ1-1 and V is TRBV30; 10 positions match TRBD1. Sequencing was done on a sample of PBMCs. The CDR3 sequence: CAWSGTGVGSFTEAFF. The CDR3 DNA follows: TGTGCCTGGAGCGGGACAGGGGTAGGTTCATTCACTGAAGCTTTCTTT. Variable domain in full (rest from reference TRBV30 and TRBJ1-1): SQTIHQWPATLVQPVGSPLSLECTVEGTSNPNLYWYRQAAGRGLQLLFYSVGIGQISSEVPQNLSASRPQDRQFILSSKKLLLSDSGFYLCAWSGTGVGSFTEAFFGQGTRLTVV.